This T cell receptor (beta chain) was identified in a study of CD8+ T cells in alopecia areata. Study-level findings and limits: Patients shared TCRs less clearly than mice did, possibly owing to HLA.

Investigators isolated RNA and reverse transcribed it into cDNA to act as the sequencing template. Clones were sequenced by immunoSEQ multiplex PCR, and TCRdb holds only the in-frame ones, with some missing. The table has roughly 150,000 clones, around half seen once. After removal of 7 bases from V and 8 bases from J, the junction contained 9 bases not matched to a gene. The CDR3 spans 12 residues. The germline gives CDR1 GTSNPN, CDR2 SVGIG (reference sequence). Turning to this clone: No antigen is known for it.

This chain links TRBV30 with TRBJ1-2, with TRBD1 identical over 8 bases. This TCR was recovered from a human donor with alopecia areata. Sequencing used CD8+ T cells sorted from blood, obtained at week 0. The CDR3 here is CASETGDYGYTF. The CDR3, as DNA: TGTGCCTCAGAGACAGGGGATTACGGCTACACCTTC. Filled out from reference TRBV30 and TRBJ1-2, the complete variable domain reads SQTIHQWPATLVQPVGSPLSLECTVEGTSNPNLYWYRQAAGRGLQLLFYSVGIGQISSEVPQNLSASRPQDRQFILSSKKLLLSDSGFYLCASETGDYGYTFGSGTRLTVV.